Below, 21 T cell receptor beta chains from the same sample are listed, as sequenced in a study of cytomegalovirus exposure and HLA in healthy donors (TCRdb year 2017). Libraries were constructed by the immunoSEQ multiplex PCR assay. For the multiplex PCR, a mixture combining 60 forward primers for TCR Vbeta segments and 13 reverse primers for TCR Jbeta segments was used. This is the immuneACCESS table as TCRdb keeps it, with only in-frame sequences that have V and J called. A part of the clones is gone; compared with another copy, unresolved V genes explain less than half, and the rest is unexplained. Present in this sample are tens of thousands of clones, roughly 80% of which were seen just once. The top ten clones comprise approximately 2.1% of the sample. The sequencing input was PBMCs. All receptors derive from a man between 40 and 49 years old in good health and CMV-seronegative.

In this sample, this clone turned up once. The chain employs TRBV4-1 and TRBJ2-7, with D unresolved. This CDR3 spans 13 amino acids. The V and J ends lost 3 bases and 6 bases respectively, with 12 bases between them. Germline CDR1 and CDR2: MGHRA and YSYEKL. The CDR3 sequence: CASSHVVSGEQYF. The CDR3 DNA sequence: TGCGCCAGCAGCCATGTCGTATCGGGCGAGCAGTACTTC.

The chain couples TRBV6-4 to TRBJ1-1; D is undetermined. The CDR3 contains 11 residues. Germline CDR1 is MRHNA and CDR2 is SNTAGT. The V gene lost 6 bases and the J gene lost 7 bases, with 9 bases spanning the gap. In nucleotides, the CDR3 is TGTGCCAGCAGGTCCGGTGGTGAAGCTTTCTTT. Protein: CASRSGGEAFF.

The CDR3 nucleotides are TGTGCCAGCAGCTTAGAACTTGGTTCCATCAATCAGCCCCAGCATTTT. This codes for CASSLELGSINQPQHF. The chain has TRBV7-9 and TRBJ1-5; D remains ambiguous. Deletions cut 1 base from V and 3 bases from J, with 13 bases between. CDR3 length: 16 amino acids. The germline V gene has CDR1 SEHNR and CDR2 FQNEAQ (reference sequence).

This clone was seen a handful of times. V is TRBV6-6 and J is TRBJ2-3; the match to TRBD2 covers 8 bases. CDR3 length: 15 amino acids. The trim removed 5 bases at V and 4 bases at J, leaving 8 bases unmatched. Per the germline V gene, CDR1 is MNHNY and CDR2 is SVGAGI (reference sequence). The CDR3 nucleotides are TGTGCCAGCAGTGCCTTAGCGGGGAACGCAGATACGCAGTATTTT. Its translation is CASSALAGNADTQYF.

The CDR3 region is CASSLEAGRNQPQHF. DNA for the CDR3: TGTGCCAGCAGCTTAGAGGCAGGCCGAAATCAGCCCCAGCATTTT. The chain combines TRBV7-8 with TRBJ1-5; D uncertain. Germline lookup yields CDR1 SGHVS and CDR2 FQNEAQ. This CDR3 comprises 15 residues. V lost 1 base to trimming and J lost 4 bases, with 11 bases between them. The full variable domain, rest sourced from reference TRBV7-8 and TRBJ1-5, is GAGVSQSPRYKVAKRGQDVALRCDPISGHVSLFWYQQALGQGPEFLTYFQNEAQLDKSGLPSDRFFAERPEGSVSTLKIQRTQQEDSAVYLCASSLEAGRNQPQHFGDGTRLSIL.

The chain is built from TRBV30 and TRBJ1-1; D is uncertain. Germline V gene data show CDR1 as GTSNPN and CDR2 as SVGIG (reference sequence). CDR3 size: 13 residues. V lost 0 bases and J 3 bases, leaving 8 bases between the germline ends. CDR3 loop: CAWSVLGDTEAFF. CDR3 in DNA: TGTGCCTGGAGTGTACTCGGAGACACTGAAGCTTTCTTT.

The V and J genes are TRBV5-6 and TRBJ2-3, with a weak D call TRBD2 (5 bases). The germline gives CDR1 SGHDT, CDR2 YYEEEE. CDR3 length equals 16 residues. The V end was cut by 6 bases, the J end by 3 bases, with 20 bases between. In DNA form, the CDR3 reads TGTGCCAGCACGCGGGTAAGACCCCGTTTGACAGATACGCAGTATTTT. Its protein product is CASTRVRPRLTDTQYF.

The DNA for the CDR3 is TGCGCCAGCAGCTTGGAACGAGCGGGGCGAGATACGCAGTATTTT. This encodes CASSLERAGRDTQYF. This chain links TRBV5-1 with TRBJ2-3; 7 bases match TRBD2. The CDR3 has 15 amino acids. The V gene's germline CDR1 is SGHRS and CDR2 YFSETQ. J was trimmed by 5 bases and V by 0 bases; bases with no gene match: 6. Full variable domain (remainder filled in from reference TRBV5-1 and TRBJ2-3): KAGVTQTPRYLIKTRGQQVTLSCSPISGHRSVSWYQQTPGQGLQFLFEYFSETQRNKGNFPGRFSGRQFSNSRSEMNVSTLELGDSALYLCASSLERAGRDTQYFGPGTRLTVL.

Turning to this clone: Sequence at one end of the junction differs from germline and may be a read error. The chain recombines TRBV29-1 with TRBJ1-2; no reliable D call. The CDR3 sequence is 12 residues long. Germline V gene lookup returns CDR1 SQVTM and CDR2 ANQGSEA. The CDR3 DNA reads TGCAGCGTTCTCCAGGAGGAGACTGGCTCCACCTTC. Translating gives CSVLQEETGSTF.

This clone came up a few times. This chain connects TRBV6-6 to TRBJ2-7; 9 bases line up with TRBD1. CDR1 is MNHNY, CDR2 SVGAGI, per germline (reference sequence). J lost 3 bases, V lost 6 bases, and 12 bases had no gene match. The CDR3 is 16 residues long. The CDR3 DNA reads as TGTGCCAGCAGCCCAGCACCGGGACAGGGTAACTACGAGCAGTACTTC. It is translated as CASSPAPGQGNYEQYF.

This clone was seen once. The chain is built from TRBV5-6 and TRBJ2-2; possibly TRBD1 for D (6 bases). In germline, CDR1 is SGHDT, CDR2 YYEEEE. This CDR3 comprises 15 residues. Trimming shortened V by 2 bases and J by 6 bases, and 14 bases separated the two germline ends. The CDR3 DNA is TGTGCCAGCAGCTTTTCTGGGGGCGGACCCGGGGAGCTGTTTTTT. It specifies CASSFSGGGPGELFF.

This clone appeared once. The gene calls are TRBV25-1 and TRBJ1-4, with 10 bases that match TRBD1. CDR3 length equals 16 residues. CDR1 and CDR2 (germline): MGHDK, SYGVNS. With 4 bases clipped from V and 5 bases from J, the junction kept 7 bases outside the gene matches. CDR3 region: CASSGPLTGGNEKLFF. The CDR3 DNA follows: TGTGCCAGCAGTGGACCTCTGACAGGGGGCAATGAAAAACTGTTTTTT.

The chain combines TRBV29-1 with TRBJ2-1, with TRBD1 as a possible D gene (6 bases). CDR1 SQVTM and CDR2 ANQGSEA come from the germline V gene. With 0 bases removed from V and 1 base from J, the gap between germline ends came to 7 bases. The CDR3 runs 14 residues. The DNA of the CDR3 is TGCAGCGTTGAAGAGGGGGCGTCCTACAATGAGCAGTTCTTC. Amino acids: CSVEEGASYNEQFF.

This clone occurred once. This rearrangement joins TRBV5-1 to TRBJ2-3; D is possibly TRBD2 (5 bases). Trimming pared 1 base from V and 6 bases from J, leaving 15 bases between. Per the germline V gene, CDR1 is SGHRS and CDR2 is YFSETQ. This CDR3 has 15 residues. DNA of the CDR3: TGCGCCAGCAGCTTGAACAGTAGAGGGTCCGATACGCAGTATTTT. Protein: CASSLNSRGSDTQYF.

This chain connects TRBV25-1 to TRBJ1-2; weak D call: TRBD1 (6 bases). CDR1 is MGHDK, CDR2 SYGVNS, per germline. The CDR3 has 13 residues. Trimming shortened V by 4 bases and J by 8 bases, and 14 bases separated the two germline ends. The CDR3 DNA reads as TGTGCCAGCAGTGTAGGACAGCTATACGGCTACACCTTC. Its translation: CASSVGQLYGYTF.

The J gene is TRBJ2-7, the V gene TRBV6-5, with 9 bases identical to TRBD2. Germline V CDR1 and CDR2: MNHEY, SVGAGI. The CDR3 is 15 residues long. J was trimmed by 2 bases and V by 8 bases; bases with no gene match: 10. CDR3 in amino acids: CASAALSGSAYEQYF. CDR3 coding DNA: TGTGCCAGCGCGGCTCTTAGCGGGAGCGCCTACGAGCAGTACTTC.

The chain has TRBV2 and TRBJ1-6, with TRBD1 matching 10 bases. V lost 9 bases to trimming and J lost 6 bases; unmatched junction nucleotides: 2. CDR1 is SNHLY and CDR2 is FYNNEI in the germline V gene. The CDR3 loop spans 13 amino acids. CDR3 DNA: TGTGCCAGGGGACAGGGGATTAATTCACCCCTCCACTTT. Protein: CARGQGINSPLHF.

This clone appeared once. The chain carries TRBV21-1 and TRBJ1-5. TRBV21-1 is noted as a pseudogene. CDR3 length: 20 residues. DNA of the CDR3: TGTGCCAGCAGCAAAGCAAGTAGACCCCCATTGAAGCGGTGCAATCAGCCCCAGCATTTT. The encoded protein is CASSKASRPPLKRCNQPQHF.

The rearrangement links TRBV25-1 to TRBJ2-3; tentatively, D is TRBD2 (6 bases). Trimming pared 5 bases from V and 3 bases from J, leaving 18 bases between. Germline V gives CDR1 MGHDK, CDR2 SYGVNS. The CDR3 length is 16 residues. CDR3 loop: CASSPTPGSGTDTQYF. The CDR3 bases are TGTGCCAGCAGTCCCACTCCAGGGAGCGGGACAGATACGCAGTATTTT.

The CDR3 spells CSAKDRDHSYEQYF. CDR3 bases: TGCAGCGCTAAGGACAGGGACCATTCCTACGAGCAGTACTTC. V is TRBV29-1 and J is TRBJ2-7, with 8 positions matching TRBD1. The CDR3 sequence is 14 residues long. Germline V gives CDR1 SQVTM, CDR2 ANQGSEA. Germline trimming cut 7 bases from V and 1 base from J; bases unmatched to any gene: 9.

The chain is built from TRBV28 and TRBJ2-1, with TRBD2 matching over 15 bases. The germline V gene encodes CDR1 MDHEN and CDR2 SYDVKM. The junction had 4 bases not matched to a gene; V was cut back by 6 bases and J by 4 bases. This CDR3 has 16 residues. The CDR3, as DNA: TGTGCCAGCAGAACCGGGACTAGCGGGAGGTACAATGAGCAGTTCTTC. This encodes CASRTGTSGRYNEQFF. Full variable domain (rest looked up from reference TRBV28 and TRBJ2-1): DVKVTQSSRYLVKRTGEKVFLECVQDMDHENMFWYRQDPGLGLRLIYFSYDVKMKEKGDIPEGYSVSREKKERFSLILESASTNQTSMYLCASRTGTSGRYNEQFFGPGTRLTVL.